One sample yielded the 5 T cell receptor beta chains listed below, sequenced in a study of T cell repertoires in cytomegalovirus infection. TCRdb passed the reads through MiXCR, listing each CDR3 protein once. In the table there are 630,000 or so distinct CDR3 sequences, approximately 25% of which are singletons. Sample: CD8+ T cells from PBMCs. These TCRs come from a human donor in good health (CMV status not recorded). Some clones in this sample may be carry-over from other donors' samples.

V usage is TRBV28 and J usage is TRBJ1-5; 7 nucleotides agree with TRBD1. Trimming at V came to 9 bases and at J to 5 bases, leaving 10 bases not matched to a gene. Germline V gene data show CDR1 as MDHEN and CDR2 as SYDVKM. There are 14 residues in the CDR3. This chain's CDR3 is CASDQGQIDQPQHF. The CDR3 coding sequence is TGTGCCAGTGATCAGGGACAGATAGATCAGCCCCAGCATTTT. The full variable domain, with the rest looked up from reference TRBV28 and TRBJ1-5, is DVKVTQSSRYLVKRTGEKVFLECVQDMDHENMFWYRQDPGLGLRLIYFSYDVKMKEKGDIPEGYSVSREKKERFSLILESASTNQTSMYLCASDQGQIDQPQHFGDGTRLSIL.

The V call is TRBV5-5, the J call TRBJ2-7; no clear D. From germline, CDR1 is SGHKS and CDR2 YYEKEE (reference sequence). This CDR3 comprises 14 residues. Trimming left V 1 base short and J 0 bases short, with 8 bases between. The CDR3 is CASSLWLNSYEQYF. The CDR3 DNA reads TGTGCCAGCAGCTTGTGGCTCAACTCCTACGAGCAGTACTTC. The full variable domain, rest sourced from reference TRBV5-5 and TRBJ2-7, is DAGVTQSPTHLIKTRGQQVTLRCSPISGHKSVSWYQQVLGQGPQFIFQYYEKEERGRGNFPDRFSARQFPNYSSELNVNALLLGDSALYLCASSLWLNSYEQYFGPGTRLTVT.

The CDR3 DNA is TGTGCCACCAGTGATCGACAGGGGAAGTCCTACGAGCAGTACTTC. Amino acid sequence: CATSDRQGKSYEQYF. The chain is built from TRBV24-1 and TRBJ2-7, with TRBD1 matching over 8 bases. This CDR3 contains 15 residues. Germline assignment: CDR1 KGHDR and CDR2 SFDVKD. The V gene end was trimmed by 3 bases and the J gene end by 1 base; junction bases not matched to a gene: 4.

This clonotype has ten or more counts. The rearrangement links TRBV7-6 to TRBJ1-4; D gene uncertain. Germline assignment: CDR1 SGHVS and CDR2 FNYEAQ. The V end was cut by 2 bases, the J end by 6 bases, with 10 bases between. The CDR3 extends over 14 amino acids. The CDR3 region is CASSLSSPDEKLFF. In nucleotides, the CDR3 is TGTGCCAGCAGCTTAAGCTCTCCCGATGAAAAACTGTTTTTT.

Ten or more counts support this clonotype. This chain connects TRBV7-9 to TRBJ2-5, with no clear D. Germline CDR1 SEHNR, CDR2 FQNEAQ (reference sequence). CDR3 size: 14 residues. V gave up 1 base and J gave up 2 bases, with 8 bases separating them. CDR3 residues: CASSLVVGQETQYF. Written as DNA, the CDR3 is TGTGCCAGCAGCTTAGTAGTCGGACAAGAGACCCAGTACTTC.